These T cell receptor beta chains were read from a single sample in a study of blood T cells in healthy people across ages. TCRdb processed the 5' RACE reads anew with MiXCR; each CDR3 protein has one entry. The table records about 1.1 million distinct CDR3 sequences, 35% to 40% of them present only once. The sample taken for sequencing was blood. These receptor sequences come from a man aged 18 to 29 in good health. The CDR3 runs from the conserved cysteine through the conserved F or W.

j_call cdr3_length v_call cdr3_aa
TRBJ2-3 15 TRBV7-8 CASTRELGNSDTQYF
TRBJ2-1 15 TRBV7-9 CASSYGQVSYNEQFF
TRBJ1-4 14 TRBV20-1 CSASRQGRGEKLFF
TRBJ2-2 15 TRBV6-5 CASSYEGPHTGELFF
TRBJ1-1 15 TRBV3-1 CASSQDATANTEAFF
TRBJ2-3 15 TRBV6-6 CASSYGGTNTDTQYF
TRBJ2-7 15 TRBV20-1 CSASSGREMSYEQYF
TRBJ1-2 15 TRBV30 CAWSPDRGAAYGYTF
TRBJ1-2 13 TRBV25-1 CASSKSRPYGYTF
TRBJ1-5 13 TRBV27 CASSLVTNQPQHF
TRBJ2-3 15 TRBV28 CASSLRLAGGGTQYF
TRBJ2-1 15 TRBV5-1 CASSVKGSSYNEQFF
TRBJ1-5 15 TRBV10-3 CAISEGQGRNQPQHF
TRBJ2-3 14 TRBV9 CASSLSRAQDTQYF
TRBJ2-1 15 TRBV4-2 CASSQQGPRRDEQFF
TRBJ2-1 13 TRBV12-3/TRBV12-4 CASRYPGYNEQFF
TRBJ2-2 20 TRBV12-3/TRBV12-4 CATSFPSGHSADPDTGQLFF
TRBJ2-3 12 TRBV27 CASSHTTDTQYF
TRBJ2-4 14 TRBV15 CATETTGAKNIQYF
TRBJ1-2 13 TRBV27 CASIRRFPRGYTF
TRBJ1-2 11 TRBV7-9 CAMDPNYGCTF
TRBJ2-1 18 TRBV4-3 CASSQDRSGPSSYNEQFF
TRBJ1-1 15 TRBV6-5 CASSYATKGVTEAFF
TRBJ2-2 16 TRBV27 CASSSLREWGTGELFF
TRBJ1-1 14 TRBV7-8 CASSRWASNTEAFF
TRBJ1-5 15 TRBV20-1 CSAILPGGFNQPQHF
TRBJ1-6 13 TRBV9 CASSVASNSPLHF
TRBJ1-4 13 TRBV4-1 CASSQEGQEKLFF